These 12 T cell receptor beta chains were sequenced from one sample in a study of Ad26.COV2.S vaccination and SARS-CoV-2 variants. Profiling relied on immunoSEQ multiplex PCR, and the TCRdb table lists in-frame clones only, not all of them. The table lists roughly 450,000 clones, 80% to 95% of them singletons. Treatment given: about 20 received Ad26.COV2.S at low or high dose, single or two shots; about 5 received placebo; per-sample allocation not given. Day 63 after the first injection of vaccine or placebo was the sampling time. The source material was peripheral blood, sampled in a trial of Ad26.COV2.S vaccine versus placebo. These receptor sequences come from a person between 18 and 60 years old who received the Ad26.COV2.S COVID-19 vaccine or a placebo.

V gene TRBV11-2 combines with J gene TRBJ1-3; D unresolved. V lost 2 bases to trimming and J lost 0 bases, with 14 bases between them. The CDR3 spans 17 residues. The germline V gene encodes CDR1 SGHAT and CDR2 FQNNGV. The CDR3 loop reads CASSLSAQAISGNTIYF. For the CDR3, the DNA is TGTGCCAGCAGCTTATCCGCGCAGGCTATCTCTGGAAACACCATATATTTT. Drawing the rest from reference TRBV11-2 and TRBJ1-3, the complete variable domain is EAGVAQSPRYKIIEKRQSVAFWCNPISGHATLYWYQQILGQGPKLLIQFQNNGVVDDSQLPKDRFSAERLKGVDSTLKIQPAKLEDSAVYLCASSLSAQAISGNTIYFGEGSWLTVV.

The chain combines TRBV27 with TRBJ2-7; D assignment may be TRBD1 or TRBD2 (5 bases each). With 0 bases removed from V and 2 bases from J, the gap between germline ends came to 14 bases. Per the germline V gene, CDR1 is MNHEY and CDR2 is SMNVEV (reference sequence). The CDR3 spans 16 residues. The CDR3 protein is CASSLSRGSVPYEQYF. CDR3 sequence (DNA): TGTGCCAGCAGTTTATCGAGGGGTTCAGTCCCCTACGAGCAGTACTTC.

The table lists this clone with a few counts. The chain recombines TRBV29-1 with TRBJ2-2, with D unresolved. The CDR3 is 15 residues long. Germline V gene lookup returns CDR1 SQVTM and CDR2 ANQGSEA. V was pared by 3 bases and J by 1 base, with 12 bases between. CDR3 nucleotide sequence: TGCAGCGTTGAGATTAACGGCCAGAACACCGGGGAGCTGTTTTTT. Encoded protein: CSVEINGQNTGELFF.

For this clone: An end of the junction does not agree with germline; a read error may underlie this. V and J are TRBV13 and TRBJ2-1; 11 nucleotides match TRBD2. Germline V gives CDR1 PRHDT, CDR2 FYEKMQ (reference sequence). This CDR3 region has 15 residues. CDR3 residues: CASRLAGGPLYEQFF. As DNA, the CDR3 is TGTGCCAGCAGGTTAGCGGGAGGGCCTCTCTATGAGCAGTTCTTC. The variable domain in full, completed from reference TRBV13 and TRBJ2-1, reads AAGVIQSPRHLIKEKRETATLKCYPIPRHDTVYWYQQGPGQDPQFLISFYEKMQSDKGSIPDRFSAQQFSDYHSELNMSSLELGDSALYFCASRLAGGPLYEQFFGPGTRLTVL.

The V and J genes are TRBV18 and TRBJ1-2; unclear D gene. The CDR3 loop spans 14 amino acids. Per germline, CDR1 KGHSH and CDR2 LQKENI. V shed 1 base and J shed 3 bases, with 9 bases lying between them. DNA of the CDR3: TGTGCCAGCTCACCACAGGGATCGGACTATGGCTACACCTTC. It is translated as CASSPQGSDYGYTF.

The chain carries TRBV6-5 and TRBJ2-1; 13 nucleotides align to TRBD2. Germline V gene sequence: CDR1 MNHEY, CDR2 SVGAGI. The CDR3 has 14 residues. The V segment lost 6 bases and the J segment 7 bases; nucleotides outside the gene matches: 3. The CDR3 DNA is TGTGCCAGCAGAACGGGACTAGCGGGAAATGAGCAGTTCTTC. Translating gives CASRTGLAGNEQFF.

The rearrangement joins TRBV7-9 to TRBJ2-5, with TRBD1 as a possible D gene (5 bases). V dropped 8 bases and J dropped 0 bases, with 16 bases sitting between them. The CDR3 extends over 15 amino acids. Per germline, CDR1 SEHNR and CDR2 FQNEAQ (reference sequence). The CDR3 region has the DNA TGTGCCAGCTCGCGAACTGACAGTTACCAAGAGACCCAGTACTTC. Translation: CASSRTDSYQETQYF.

The chain recombines TRBV6-5 with TRBJ2-1; 7 bases are shared with TRBD1. The V segment lost 5 bases and the J segment 0 bases; nucleotides outside the gene matches: 4. This CDR3 contains 15 residues. The germline CDR1 and CDR2 sequences are MNHEY and SVGAGI. The CDR3, as DNA: TGTGCCAGCAGTCCCCACAGGGGCTCCTACAATGAGCAGTTCTTC. Protein product: CASSPHRGSYNEQFF.

The chain carries TRBV3-1 (or the pseudogene TRBV3-2) and TRBJ2-5; 8 bases are a match to TRBD2. V lost 4 bases and J lost 2; bases outside the gene matches: 18. The CDR3 covers 19 residues. The V gene's germline CDR1 is LGHDT and CDR2 YNNKEL (reference sequence). This CDR3 reads CASSPNRYRAGDQQETQYF. In DNA form, the CDR3 reads TGTGCCAGCAGCCCCAATAGGTACAGAGCGGGAGACCAGCAAGAGACCCAGTACTTC.

CDR3 residues: CATLASGETQYF. The CDR3 DNA reads TGTGCCACCTTGGCTTCCGGGGAGACCCAGTACTTC. This chain links TRBV6-6 with TRBJ2-5; D gene ambiguous. The CDR3 loop spans 12 amino acids. Germline-derived CDR1 and CDR2 are MNHNY and SVGAGI (reference sequence). The V end lost 10 bases, the J end lost 5 bases, and 14 bases lay between the germline ends.

The V and J genes are TRBV5-1 and TRBJ1-1, with a weak D call TRBD1 (6 bases). Germline V gene data show CDR1 as SGHRS and CDR2 as YFSETQ. This CDR3 region has 15 residues. V lost 0 bases and J lost 5, with 14 bases in between. For the CDR3, the DNA is TGCGCCAGCAGCTTGGGGACAGAAGCCCGGACTGAAGCTTTCTTT. Protein sequence: CASSLGTEARTEAFF.

DNA for the CDR3: TGTGCCAGCAGCCCTGGCGGACAGGCCTTAATAGACGAGCAGTACTTC. As protein: CASSPGGQALIDEQYF. The chain uses TRBV11-2 and TRBJ2-7; 7 bases are a match to TRBD1. This CDR3 spans 16 amino acids. Per germline, CDR1 SGHAT and CDR2 FQNNGV. Trimming at V came to 5 bases and at J to 5 bases, leaving 15 bases not matched to a gene.